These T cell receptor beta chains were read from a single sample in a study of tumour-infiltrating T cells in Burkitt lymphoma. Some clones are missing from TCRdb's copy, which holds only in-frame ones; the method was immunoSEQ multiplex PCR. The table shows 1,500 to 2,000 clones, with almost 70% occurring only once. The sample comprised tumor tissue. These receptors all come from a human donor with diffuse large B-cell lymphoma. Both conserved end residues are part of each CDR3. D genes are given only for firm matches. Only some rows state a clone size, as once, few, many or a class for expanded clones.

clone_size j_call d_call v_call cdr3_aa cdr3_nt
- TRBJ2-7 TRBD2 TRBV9 CASSVASGGFNEQYF TGTGCCAGCAGCGTAGCTAGCGGGGGGTTTAACGAGCAGTACTTC
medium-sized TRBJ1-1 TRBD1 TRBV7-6 CASSGRTGGKTEAFF TGTGCCAGCAGCGGACGGACAGGGGGCAAAACTGAAGCTTTCTTT
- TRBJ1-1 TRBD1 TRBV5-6 CASSLTGGYTEAFF TGTGCCAGCAGCTTGACAGGGGGCTACACTGAAGCTTTCTTT
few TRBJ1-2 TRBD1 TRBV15 CATRKAWTGDGYTF TGTGCCACCAGAAAAGCCTGGACAGGCGATGGCTACACCTTC
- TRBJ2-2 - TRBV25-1 CASSEGFAGELFF TGTGCCAGCAGTGAGGGGTTTGCCGGGGAGCTGTTTTTT
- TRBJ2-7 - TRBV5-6 CASSLKVSPYEQYF TGTGCCAGCAGCCTGAAGGTTAGCCCCTACGAGCAGTACTTC
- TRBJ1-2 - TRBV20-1 CRAETADGYTF TGCAGAGCCGAGACAGCTGATGGCTACACCTTC
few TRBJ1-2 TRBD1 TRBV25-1 CASSPVKPGTGVGYTF TGTGCCAGCAGTCCGGTCAAACCCGGGACAGGGGTTGGCTACACCTTC
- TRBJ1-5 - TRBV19 CASSIGGPQHF TGTGCCAGTAGTATAGGAGGGCCCCAGCATTTT
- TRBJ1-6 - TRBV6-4 CASSPLPGRSPLHF TGTGCCAGCAGCCCGCTTCCGGGTCGTTCACCCCTCCACTTT
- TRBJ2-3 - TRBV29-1 CSVEPMLGTQYF TGCAGCGTTGAACCCATGTTGGGTACGCAGTATTTT
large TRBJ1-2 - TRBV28 CASSLYREGLNYGYTF TGTGCCAGCAGTTTATATCGTGAGGGTTTGAACTATGGCTACACCTTC
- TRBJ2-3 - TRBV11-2 CASSLGLVRYF TGTGCCAGCAGCTTAGGACTAGTAAGGTATTTT
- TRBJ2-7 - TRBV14 CASSQYGRDEQYF TGTGCCAGCAGCCAATACGGGCGAGACGAGCAGTACTTC
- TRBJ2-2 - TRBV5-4 CASNLERSGELFF TGTGCCAGCAACTTGGAAAGGTCCGGGGAGCTGTTTTTT
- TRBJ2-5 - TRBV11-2 CASSFSTPWVDETQYF TGTGCCAGCAGCTTCTCTACCCCCTGGGTAGACGAGACCCAGTACTTC
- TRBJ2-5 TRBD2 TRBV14 CASRERGQETQYF TGTGCCTCGAGAGAGCGGGGCCAAGAGACCCAGTACTTC
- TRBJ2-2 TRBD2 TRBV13 CASSPTSGGQGGELFF TGTGCCAGCAGCCCGACTAGCGGAGGTCAAGGGGGGGAGCTGTTTTTT
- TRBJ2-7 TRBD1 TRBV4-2 CASSQGTGSSYEQYF TGTGCCAGCAGCCAAGGGACAGGGAGCTCCTACGAGCAGTACTTC
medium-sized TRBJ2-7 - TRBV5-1 CASSWDKTYEQYF TGCGCCAGCAGCTGGGACAAAACCTACGAGCAGTACTTC
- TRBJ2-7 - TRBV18 CASSPERYSYEQYF TGTGCCAGCTCACCAGAGAGGTACTCCTACGAGCAGTACTTC
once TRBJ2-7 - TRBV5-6 CASSPGLSAYEQYF TGTGCCAGCAGTCCGGGCCTCTCCGCCTACGAGCAGTACTTC
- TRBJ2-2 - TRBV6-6 CASSYFTANTGELFF TGTGCCAGCAGTTATTTCACAGCCAACACCGGGGAGCTGTTTTTT
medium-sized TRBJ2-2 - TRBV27 CASSLTGPLTGELFF TGTGCCAGCAGTTTGACCGGGCCACTCACCGGGGAGCTGTTTTTT
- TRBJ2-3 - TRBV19 CASSIVRNRQGTQYF TGTGCCAGTAGTATTGTCAGGAACCGTCAAGGTACGCAGTATTTT
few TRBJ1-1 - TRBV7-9 CASSLGGEAFF TGTGCCAGCAGCCTTGGCGGTGAAGCTTTCTTT
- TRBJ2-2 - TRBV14 CASSQLSGSAGELFF TGTGCCAGCAGCCAATTATCTGGTAGTGCCGGGGAGCTGTTTTTT
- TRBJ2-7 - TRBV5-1 CASSTAPGLSYEQYF TGCGCCAGCAGCACGGCACCGGGCCTATCCTACGAGCAGTACTTC